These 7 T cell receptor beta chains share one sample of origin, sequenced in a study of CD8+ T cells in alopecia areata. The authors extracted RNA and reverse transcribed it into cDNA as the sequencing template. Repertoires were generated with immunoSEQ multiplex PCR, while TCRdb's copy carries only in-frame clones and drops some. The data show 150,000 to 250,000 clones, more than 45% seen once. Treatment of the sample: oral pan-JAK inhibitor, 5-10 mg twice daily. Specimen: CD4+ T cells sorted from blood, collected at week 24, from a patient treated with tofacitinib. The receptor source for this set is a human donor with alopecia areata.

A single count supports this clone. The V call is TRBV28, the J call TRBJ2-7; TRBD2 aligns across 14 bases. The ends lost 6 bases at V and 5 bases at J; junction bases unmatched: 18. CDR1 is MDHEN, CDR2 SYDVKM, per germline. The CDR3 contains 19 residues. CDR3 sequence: CASSSNSGTSGSSAHEQYF. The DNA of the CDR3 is TGTGCCAGCAGCTCAAACTCCGGGACTAGCGGGAGTAGCGCCCACGAGCAGTACTTC. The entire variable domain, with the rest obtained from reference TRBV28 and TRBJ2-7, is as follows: DVKVTQSSRYLVKRTGEKVFLECVQDMDHENMFWYRQDPGLGLRLIYFSYDVKMKEKGDIPEGYSVSREKKERFSLILESASTNQTSMYLCASSSNSGTSGSSAHEQYFGPGTRLTVT.

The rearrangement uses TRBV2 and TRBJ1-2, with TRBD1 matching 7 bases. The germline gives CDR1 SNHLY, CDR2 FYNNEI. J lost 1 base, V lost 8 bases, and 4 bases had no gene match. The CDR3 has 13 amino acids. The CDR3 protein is CASGGQVNYGYTF. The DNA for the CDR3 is TGTGCCAGCGGCGGACAGGTTAACTATGGCTACACCTTC.

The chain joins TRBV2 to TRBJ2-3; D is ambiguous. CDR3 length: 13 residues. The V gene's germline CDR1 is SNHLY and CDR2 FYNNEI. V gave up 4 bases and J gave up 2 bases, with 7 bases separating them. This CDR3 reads CASSARFTDTQYF. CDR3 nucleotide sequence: TGTGCCAGCAGTGCGAGGTTCACAGATACGCAGTATTTT.

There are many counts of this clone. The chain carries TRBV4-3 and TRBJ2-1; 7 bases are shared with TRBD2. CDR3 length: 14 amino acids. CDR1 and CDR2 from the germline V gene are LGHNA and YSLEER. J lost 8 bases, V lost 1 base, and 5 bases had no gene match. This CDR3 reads CASSQGLADDEQFF. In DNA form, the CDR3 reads TGCGCCAGCAGCCAAGGACTAGCTGATGATGAGCAGTTCTTC.

The CDR3 coding sequence is TGTGCCAGCAGGAAGGGGGAGCCGACTGAAGCTTTCTTT. As protein: CASRKGEPTEAFF. The rearrangement joins TRBV28 to TRBJ1-1; TRBD1 might be the D (6 bases). The CDR3 runs to 13 residues. The germline V gene has CDR1 MDHEN and CDR2 SYDVKM. V was cut by 6 bases and J by 5 bases, with 13 bases left in between.

The CDR3 sequence is CASSLEGANSPLHF. The CDR3 bases are TGTGCCAGCAGCTTAGAAGGGGCAAATTCACCCCTCCACTTT. V is TRBV7-2 and J is TRBJ1-6, with D possibly TRBD1 on 5 matching bases. This CDR3 contains 14 residues. V lost 1 base and J lost 7, with 8 bases in between. Germline loops: CDR1 SGHTA, CDR2 FQGNSA.

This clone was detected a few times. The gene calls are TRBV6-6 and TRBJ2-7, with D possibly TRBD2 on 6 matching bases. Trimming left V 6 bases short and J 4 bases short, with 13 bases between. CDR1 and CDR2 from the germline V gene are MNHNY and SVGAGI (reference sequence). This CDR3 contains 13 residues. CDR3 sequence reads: CASSKGGGYEQYF. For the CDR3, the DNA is TGTGCCAGCAGCAAGGGCGGAGGGTACGAGCAGTACTTC.